A selection of T cell receptor beta chains follows, all from one sample in a study of blood T cell repertoires in COVID-19. TCRdb's copy holds only in-frame clones and misses some; the assay was immunoSEQ multiplex PCR. The table includes 300,000 to 400,000 clones, approximately 90% detected once. The material sequenced was peripheral blood. These receptors all come from a woman in her 50s with active or convalescent COVID-19. Both conserved end residues are part of each CDR3. The D gene is left open where the match is weak. Not all rows give a size; the values are once, few, many and, for expanded clones, a class.

j_call	d_call	clone_size	v_call	cdr3_nt	cdr3_aa
TRBJ1-6	TRBD1	-	TRBV15	TGTGCCACCAGCAGAGCCTGGGACAGAATTTCACCCCTCCACTTT	CATSRAWDRISPLHF
TRBJ2-1	TRBD2	-	TRBV14	TGTGCCAGCAGCCAAATTGGACTAGCGGGACAATTCGGATACAATGAGCAGTTCTTC	CASSQIGLAGQFGYNEQFF
TRBJ2-2	TRBD2	-	TRBV28	TGTGCCAGCAGTTCGGCAGGACTAGCGGGAGGGCCTCGCACCGGGGAGCTGTTTTTT	CASSSAGLAGGPRTGELFF
TRBJ2-3	TRBD1	-	TRBV4-2	TGTGCCAGCAGGAGGACAGGCTCCATCACAGATACGCAGTATTTT	CASRRTGSITDTQYF
TRBJ1-5	TRBD1	-	TRBV2	TGTGCCAGCAGCGGACAGGGAGGCGATCAGCCCCAGCATTTT	CASSGQGGDQPQHF
TRBJ2-1	TRBD2	-	TRBV5-4	TGTGCCAGCAGCTTCTTTTTGGCTAGCGGGATGAATGAGCAGTTCTTC	CASSFFLASGMNEQFF
TRBJ2-6	-	-	TRBV3-1/TRBV3-2	TGTGCCAGCAGCCAAGTGACTAGTGTTGGTGGGGCCAACGTCCTGACTTTC	CASSQVTSVGGANVLTF
TRBJ1-2	TRBD1	-	TRBV3-1/TRBV3-2	TGTGCCAGCAGCCAGGCCCTCCGGGACAGGGCTTGGGGCTACACCTTC	CASSQALRDRAWGYTF
TRBJ2-7	TRBD2	-	TRBV28	TGTGCCAGCAGTTCTAGCGGGGACACCCACGAGCAGTACTTC	CASSSSGDTHEQYF
TRBJ2-5	TRBD1	-	TRBV3-1/TRBV3-2	TGTGCCAGCAGCCGACGGACAGGGCAAGAGACCCAGTACTTC	CASSRRTGQETQYF
TRBJ2-7	-	once	TRBV27	TGTGCCAGCAGACCAGGACACTTTAAGGGGCAGTACTTC	CASRPGHFKGQYF
TRBJ1-2	-	-	TRBV18	TGTGCCAGCTCACCAGGAAGGGGAGGGATCTATGGCTACACCTTC	CASSPGRGGIYGYTF
TRBJ1-6	TRBD1	-	TRBV3-1/TRBV3-2	TGTGCCAGCAGCCAGGGGACAGGCTCAAATTCACCCCTCCACTTT	CASSQGTGSNSPLHF
TRBJ1-1	-	-	TRBV5-4	TGTGCCAGCAGCGGGTCGACACGCCCTAATGGTGAAGCTTTCTTT	CASSGSTRPNGEAFF
TRBJ2-1	TRBD1	-	TRBV27	TGTGCCAGCAGTTTAGCACGGGACAGGGTAAACTTCTTC	CASSLARDRVNFF
TRBJ1-5	-	few	TRBV6-1	TGTGCCAGCAGTGAAAGGGGAACATCCTATAGCAATCAGCCCCAGCATTTT	CASSERGTSYSNQPQHF
TRBJ1-2	-	-	TRBV5-1	TGCGCCAGCAGCTGGGACTCGACATATGGCTACACCTTC	CASSWDSTYGYTF
TRBJ2-5	TRBD2	-	TRBV9	TGTGCCAGCAGCCCAGGGACTAGCGGGGGCTTTAGGGAGACCCAGTACTTC	CASSPGTSGGFRETQYF
TRBJ2-1	-	-	TRBV11-1	TGTGCCAGCAGCCCATGGACCAGGGCTATGGAGCAGTTCTTC	CASSPWTRAMEQFF
TRBJ2-1	TRBD2	-	TRBV30	TGTGCCTGGACCACCGGGACTAGTGCGAATGAGCAGTTCTTC	CAWTTGTSANEQFF
TRBJ1-1	TRBD1	-	TRBV18	TGTGCCAGCTCCCCCAGGGGGCAGCTGAACACTGAAGCTTTCTTT	CASSPRGQLNTEAFF
TRBJ2-5	-	-	TRBV30	TGTGCCTGGGCGCGAGAGACCCAGTACTTC	CAWARETQYF
TRBJ2-7	-	-	TRBV5-4	TGTGCCAGCAGCTTGGAACAGGGTTACGAGCAGTACTTC	CASSLEQGYEQYF
TRBJ1-5	-	-	TRBV3-1/TRBV3-2	TGTGCCAGCAGCCAAGCGGGGTATAGCAATCAGCCCCAGCATTTT	CASSQAGYSNQPQHF
TRBJ1-1	-	-	TRBV30	TGTGCCTGGAGCCTGGGCCTCCTGAACACTGAAGCTTTCTTT	CAWSLGLLNTEAFF
TRBJ2-1	-	-	TRBV7-3	TGTGCCAGCAGCCGGCGGGCAGGTGAGCAGTTCTTC	CASSRRAGEQFF
TRBJ1-1	-	-	TRBV9	TGTGCCAGCAGCACGGACAGAACCATGAACACTGAAGCTTTCTTT	CASSTDRTMNTEAFF
TRBJ2-7	TRBD2	-	TRBV10-3	TGTGCCATCAGCCCCGGGACTAGCTACGAGCAGTACTTC	CAISPGTSYEQYF
TRBJ1-2	TRBD1	-	TRBV7-2	TGTGCCAGCAGCTTCCAGGGGGCGCTTAGAGGTGGCTACACCTTC	CASSFQGALRGGYTF
TRBJ2-3	TRBD2	-	TRBV15	TGTGCCACCAGACTGAGCGGGGTGAATACGCAGTATTTT	CATRLSGVNTQYF
TRBJ2-5	TRBD2	once	TRBV30	TGTGCCTGGAGGCCGGCTAGCGGAACCCAAGAGACCCAGTACTTC	CAWRPASGTQETQYF
TRBJ2-6	TRBD1	-	TRBV2	TGTGCCAGCAGCGTATCCCGGGACAGGGACCGCTCTGGGGCCAACGTCCTGACTTTC	CASSVSRDRDRSGANVLTF
TRBJ1-1	-	-	TRBV6-5	TGTGCCAGCAGTTACCAGGAAATGAACACTGAAGCTTTCTTT	CASSYQEMNTEAFF
TRBJ1-1	-	-	TRBV4-1	TGCGCCAGCAGCCAATTCGGCGGAGGAGGGACTGAAGCTTTCTTT	CASSQFGGGGTEAFF
TRBJ1-1	-	-	TRBV6-2/TRBV6-3	TGTGCCAGCAGTTCCCCACACTATGAGCGGACTGAAGCTTTCTTT	CASSSPHYERTEAFF
TRBJ1-2	-	-	TRBV11-2	TGTGCCAGCAGCTTAGATGCCGCAGCTAACTATGGCTACACCTTC	CASSLDAAANYGYTF
TRBJ1-1	-	-	TRBV11-3	TGTGCCAGCAGCAGGGGGACGGCTGAAGCTTTCTTT	CASSRGTAEAFF
TRBJ2-7	TRBD1	-	TRBV27	TGTGCCAGCAGTTCCCGATCTACCGGGACAGGGTGGAGAGTGCAGTACTTC	CASSSRSTGTGWRVQYF
TRBJ1-2	-	-	TRBV15	TGTGCCACCAGCAGAAATACAGGGAACTATGGCTACACCTTC	CATSRNTGNYGYTF
TRBJ1-1	TRBD1	-	TRBV24-1	TGTGCCACCGGAAACAGGGACAGTGAAGCTTTCTTT	CATGNRDSEAFF
TRBJ1-1	TRBD1	-	TRBV13	TGTGCCAGCAGCTTAGATTGGCGGACTATAGGGACAGGCTTGAACACTGAAGCTTTCTTT	CASSLDWRTIGTGLNTEAFF
TRBJ1-1	TRBD1	few	TRBV19	TGTGCCAGTAGTAGGGGGACAGCAAAGAACACTGAAGCTTTCTTT	CASSRGTAKNTEAFF
TRBJ2-1	TRBD2	-	TRBV12-5	TGTGCTAGTGGTTTGGGTAGCGGGCCGAACAATGAGCAGTTCTTC	CASGLGSGPNNEQFF
TRBJ2-7	TRBD2	-	TRBV6-1	TGTGCCAGCAGTGAAGGGGACGGGGGGTCCTACGAGCAGTACTTC	CASSEGDGGSYEQYF
TRBJ2-7	TRBD2	-	TRBV7-3	TGTGCCAGCAGCTTAACTGGGCCTAGCGGGAGGTACGAGCAGTACTTC	CASSLTGPSGRYEQYF
TRBJ2-1	TRBD1	once	TRBV18	TGTGCCAGTTTCAGGACAGGGGGCAATGAGCAGTTCTTC	CASFRTGGNEQFF
TRBJ2-2	-	-	TRBV11-2	TGTGCCAGCAGCTGGGCCCTCGGGGTCGGGTCCGGGGAGCTGTTTTTT	CASSWALGVGSGELFF
TRBJ2-3	TRBD1	-	TRBV5-1	TGCGCCAGCAGCTTGGTGGACAGGTCCACAGATACGCAGTATTTT	CASSLVDRSTDTQYF
TRBJ2-7	-	-	TRBV4-3	TGCGCCAGCAGCCAAGCTCCGGCAGGGGAGCAGTACTTC	CASSQAPAGEQYF
TRBJ1-3	-	-	TRBV11-2	TGTGCCAGCAGCCCCCGGGAAACTTTCGCATCTGGAAACACCATATATTTT	CASSPRETFASGNTIYF
TRBJ2-3	TRBD1	many	TRBV6-2/TRBV6-3	TGTGCCAGCAGTTACTCAGGGACAGGTCGTGATACGCAGTATTTT	CASSYSGTGRDTQYF
TRBJ2-1	TRBD2	-	TRBV29-1	TGCAGCGTTGATTCGATGGCGGGGGGGCGCTCCTACAATGAGCAGTTCTTC	CSVDSMAGGRSYNEQFF
TRBJ1-4	TRBD1	-	TRBV6-6	TGTGCCAGCAGCCCCGACAGGGCAAGTGGTGAAAAACTGTTTTTT	CASSPDRASGEKLFF
TRBJ2-1	-	-	TRBV4-3	TGCGCCAGCAGCCAAAAAACCGGGACTCTCTTGGGATCCCAGTTCTTC	CASSQKTGTLLGSQFF
TRBJ2-3	-	-	TRBV3-1/TRBV3-2	TGTGCCAGCAGCCAAGACCAAGGGGTAGTGAGAGATACGCAGTATTTT	CASSQDQGVVRDTQYF
TRBJ1-5	-	-	TRBV28	TGCCCCGCGGAAGGGGTTAGCAATCAGCCCCAGCATTTT	CPAEGVSNQPQHF
TRBJ2-7	TRBD2	-	TRBV7-2	TGTGCCAGCAGCGTCACTAGCGGGACGAAATCCTACGAGCAGTACTTC	CASSVTSGTKSYEQYF
TRBJ2-7	-	-	TRBV3-1/TRBV3-2	TGTGCCAGCAGTTCTTTAGTCTCGGGAAACGAGCAGTACTTC	CASSSLVSGNEQYF
TRBJ2-1	TRBD1	-	TRBV9	TGTGCCAGCAGCGTAGGTTCCGGGACAGGGGGGGTTAATGAGCAGTTCTTC	CASSVGSGTGGVNEQFF